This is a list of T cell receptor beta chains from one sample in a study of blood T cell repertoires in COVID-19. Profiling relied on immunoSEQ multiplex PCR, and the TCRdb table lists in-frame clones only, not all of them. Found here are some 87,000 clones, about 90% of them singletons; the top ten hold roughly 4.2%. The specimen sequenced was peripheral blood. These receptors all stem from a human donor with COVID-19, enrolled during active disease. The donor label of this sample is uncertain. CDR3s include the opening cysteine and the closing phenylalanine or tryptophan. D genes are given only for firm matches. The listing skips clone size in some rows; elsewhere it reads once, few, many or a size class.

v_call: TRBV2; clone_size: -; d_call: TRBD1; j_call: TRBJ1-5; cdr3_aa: CASSVEGGPGGDGNSNQPQHF; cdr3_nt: TGTGCCAGCAGTGTTGAGGGCGGGCCAGGGGGTGATGGAAATAGCAATCAGCCCCAGCATTTT
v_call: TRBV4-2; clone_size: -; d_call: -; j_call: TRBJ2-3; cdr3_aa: CASSQGQAGDTQYF; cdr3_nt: TGTGCCAGCAGCCAAGGGCAGGCGGGAGATACGCAGTATTTT
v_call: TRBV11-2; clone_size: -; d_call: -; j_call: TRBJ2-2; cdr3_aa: CASSLSTGIGGELFF; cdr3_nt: TGTGCCAGCAGCTTAAGCACCGGGATCGGCGGGGAGCTGTTTTTT
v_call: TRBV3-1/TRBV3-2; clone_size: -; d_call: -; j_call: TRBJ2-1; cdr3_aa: CASSQGFQGAGEFF; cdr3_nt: TGTGCCAGCAGCCAAGGGTTTCAGGGGGCGGGGGAGTTCTTC
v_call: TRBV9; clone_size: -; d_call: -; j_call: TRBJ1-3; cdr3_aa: CASSVGEGPSGNTIYF; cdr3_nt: TGTGCCAGCAGCGTAGGGGAGGGACCATCAGGAAACACCATATATTTT
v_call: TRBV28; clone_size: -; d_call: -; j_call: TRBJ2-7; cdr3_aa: CAIAGTIYEQYF; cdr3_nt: TGTGCCATCGCAGGGACAATCTACGAGCAGTACTTC
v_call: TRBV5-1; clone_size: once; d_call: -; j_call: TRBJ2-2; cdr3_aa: CASSLATAGLTGELFF; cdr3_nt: TGCGCCAGCAGCTTGGCTACGGCGGGCTTGACCGGGGAGCTGTTTTTT
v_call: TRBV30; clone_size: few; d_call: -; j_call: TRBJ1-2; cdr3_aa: CASHGGRGGYTF; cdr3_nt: TGTGCCTCCCACGGGGGGCGCGGGGGCTACACCTTC
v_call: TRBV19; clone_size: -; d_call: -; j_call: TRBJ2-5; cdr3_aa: CASSIEHRGGETQYF; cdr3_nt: TGTGCCAGTAGTATCGAGCACAGGGGGGGAGAGACCCAGTACTTC
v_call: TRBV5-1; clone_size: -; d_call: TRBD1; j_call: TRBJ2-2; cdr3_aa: CASSQDRGNTGELFF; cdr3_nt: TGCGCCAGCAGTCAAGACAGGGGAAACACCGGGGAGCTGTTTTTT
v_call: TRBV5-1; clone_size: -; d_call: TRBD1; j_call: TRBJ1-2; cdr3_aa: CASSVTGEGYTF; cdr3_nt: TGCGCCAGCAGCGTGACAGGGGAAGGCTACACCTTC
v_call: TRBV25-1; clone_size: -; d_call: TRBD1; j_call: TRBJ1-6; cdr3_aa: CASQGVIPSPLHF; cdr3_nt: TGTGCCTCCCAGGGGGTTATTCCCTCACCCCTCCACTTT
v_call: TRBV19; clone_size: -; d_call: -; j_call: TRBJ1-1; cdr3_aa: CASKRDTEAFF; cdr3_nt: TGTGCCAGTAAACGGGACACTGAAGCTTTCTTT
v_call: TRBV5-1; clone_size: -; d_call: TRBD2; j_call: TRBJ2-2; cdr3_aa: CASSLAGTSRGTGELFF; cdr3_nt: TGCGCCAGCAGCTTGGCCGGGACTAGTAGGGGGACCGGGGAGCTGTTTTTT
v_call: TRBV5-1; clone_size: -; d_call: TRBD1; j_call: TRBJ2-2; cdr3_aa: CASSLLSDRANTGELFF; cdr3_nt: TGCGCCAGCAGCTTGTTAAGTGACAGGGCGAACACCGGGGAGCTGTTTTTT
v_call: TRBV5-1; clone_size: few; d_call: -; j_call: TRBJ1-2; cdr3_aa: CASSFSAEDYGYTF; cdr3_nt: TGCGCCAGCAGCTTCTCTGCCGAGGACTATGGCTACACCTTC
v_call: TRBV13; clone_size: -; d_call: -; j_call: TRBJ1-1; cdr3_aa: CASSSPRGSGYENTEAFF; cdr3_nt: TGTGCCAGCAGCTCCCCTCGGGGTTCAGGATATGAGAACACTGAAGCTTTCTTT
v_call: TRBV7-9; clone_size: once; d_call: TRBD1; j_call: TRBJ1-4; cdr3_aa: CASSLRTVGRDRDEKLFF; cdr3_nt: TGTGCCAGCAGCTTACGTACTGTCGGCCGGGACAGGGATGAAAAACTGTTTTTT
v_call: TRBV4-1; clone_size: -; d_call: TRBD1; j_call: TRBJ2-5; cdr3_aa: CASSQTGGAETQYF; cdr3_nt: TGCGCCAGCAGCCAAACAGGGGGCGCGGAGACCCAGTACTTC
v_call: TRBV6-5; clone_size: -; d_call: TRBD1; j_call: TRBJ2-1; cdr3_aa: CASSWDRDSLNEQFF; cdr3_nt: TGTGCCAGCAGTTGGGACAGGGACTCCCTCAATGAGCAGTTCTTC
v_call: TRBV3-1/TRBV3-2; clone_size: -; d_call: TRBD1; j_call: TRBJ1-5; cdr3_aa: CASSHVGGAQPQHF; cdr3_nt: TGTGCCAGCAGCCACGTAGGGGGCGCTCAGCCCCAGCATTTT
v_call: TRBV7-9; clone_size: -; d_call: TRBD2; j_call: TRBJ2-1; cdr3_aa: CASSLAGRDYGLFF; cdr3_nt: TGTGCCAGCAGCTTAGCGGGCCGGGACTATGGGCTGTTCTTC
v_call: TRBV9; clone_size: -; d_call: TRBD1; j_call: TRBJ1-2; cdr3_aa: CASSVGQGDGYTF; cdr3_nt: TGTGCCAGCAGCGTAGGACAGGGGGATGGCTACACCTTC
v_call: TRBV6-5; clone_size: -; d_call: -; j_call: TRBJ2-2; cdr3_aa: CASSLGQYTGELFF; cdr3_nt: TGTGCCAGCAGCCTAGGACAGTACACCGGGGAGCTGTTTTTT
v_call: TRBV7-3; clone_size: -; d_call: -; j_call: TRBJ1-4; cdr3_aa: CASSHHSATNEKLFF; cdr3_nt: TGTGCCAGCAGCCACCACAGTGCCACTAATGAAAAACTGTTTTTT
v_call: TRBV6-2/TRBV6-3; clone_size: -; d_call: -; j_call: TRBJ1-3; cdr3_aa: CASSRGSSGNTIYF; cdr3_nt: TGTGCCAGCAGTAGAGGATCCTCTGGAAACACCATATATTTT
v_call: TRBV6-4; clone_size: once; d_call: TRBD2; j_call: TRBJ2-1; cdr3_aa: CASSPSGTDEQFF; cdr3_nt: TGTGCCAGCAGTCCTAGCGGGACTGATGAGCAGTTCTTC
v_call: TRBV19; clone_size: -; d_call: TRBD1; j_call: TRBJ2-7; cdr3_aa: CASSIGRGQGPSYEQYF; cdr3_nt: TGTGCCAGTAGTATAGGACGGGGACAGGGGCCATCCTACGAGCAGTACTTC
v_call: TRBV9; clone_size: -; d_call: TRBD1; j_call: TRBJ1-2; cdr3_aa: CASSVATGASYGYTF; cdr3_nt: TGTGCCAGCAGCGTAGCCACAGGGGCCTCCTATGGCTACACCTTC
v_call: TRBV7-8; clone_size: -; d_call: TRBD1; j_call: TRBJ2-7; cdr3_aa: CASSRGVGAGGPYEQYF; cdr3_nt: TGTGCCAGCAGCAGAGGGGTGGGGGCAGGGGGCCCCTACGAGCAGTACTTC
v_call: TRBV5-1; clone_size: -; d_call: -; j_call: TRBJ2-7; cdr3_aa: CASSSSGHPDGEQYF; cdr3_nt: TGCGCCAGCAGCTCATCGGGACACCCAGACGGAGAGCAGTACTTC